These T cell receptor beta chains were read from a single sample in a study of T cells in Graves' hyperthyroidism and ophthalmopathy. TCRdb independently ran MiXCR on the multiplex PCR reads; one entry per CDR3 protein. Here the sample spans about 360,000 distinct CDR3 sequences, approximately 12% being singletons. Material: blood. Receptors originate from a man between 25 and 39 years old with Graves' hyperthyroidism that later progressed to Graves' ophthalmopathy. Each CDR3 is given with its conserved first and last residue. The order of the fields is clone size, D gene, J gene, V gene, CDR3 length, CDR3 DNA, CDR3 protein. A D gene is named only where the DNA matches it firmly. Size tells how often a clone was seen (once, few, many) or the class of an expanded clone, and some rows leave it out.

clone_size: .
d_call: TRBD1
j_call: TRBJ1-5
v_call: TRBV5-6
cdr3_length: 12
cdr3_nt: TGTGCCAGCAGCAGAACAGGGGACCGCGAGCATTTT
cdr3_aa: CASSRTGDREHF

clone_size: few
d_call: .
j_call: TRBJ2-2
v_call: TRBV9
cdr3_length: 15
cdr3_nt: TGTGCCAGCAGCGGAGGTTCGACGAACACCGGGGAGCTGTTTTTT
cdr3_aa: CASSGGSTNTGELFF

clone_size: .
d_call: .
j_call: TRBJ2-7
v_call: TRBV19
cdr3_length: 17
cdr3_nt: TGTGCCAGTAGCTTGGGCCGAACCGGGACGGTCCTCGACGAGCAGTACTTC
cdr3_aa: CASSLGRTGTVLDEQYF

clone_size: .
d_call: .
j_call: TRBJ2-5
v_call: TRBV9
cdr3_length: 13
cdr3_nt: TGTGCCAGCAGCCCGCGGCCCTCGGAGACCCAGTACTTC
cdr3_aa: CASSPRPSETQYF

clone_size: few
d_call: .
j_call: TRBJ2-3
v_call: TRBV5-4
cdr3_length: 14
cdr3_nt: TGTGCCAGCAGCGCAGAAGGGGTCACAGATACGCAGTATTTT
cdr3_aa: CASSAEGVTDTQYF

clone_size: few
d_call: .
j_call: TRBJ1-4
v_call: TRBV20-1
cdr3_length: 13
cdr3_nt: TGCAGTGCTAGAGATGGGATTTCTGAAAAACTGTTTTTT
cdr3_aa: CSARDGISEKLFF

clone_size: many
d_call: .
j_call: TRBJ1-1
v_call: TRBV7-3
cdr3_length: 13
cdr3_nt: TGTGCCAGCAGCCCCTCATCGGGCACTGAAGCTTTCTTT
cdr3_aa: CASSPSSGTEAFF

clone_size: many
d_call: .
j_call: TRBJ1-4
v_call: TRBV28
cdr3_length: 17
cdr3_nt: TGTGCCAGCAGTTTATGGGCCCGGGCGGGTCCAAATGAAAAACTGTTTTTT
cdr3_aa: CASSLWARAGPNEKLFF

clone_size: many
d_call: TRBD2
j_call: TRBJ2-1
v_call: TRBV2
cdr3_length: 18
cdr3_nt: TGTGCCAGCAGTTGGGGACTAGCGGGGGGGATTCACTACAATGAGCAGTTCTTC
cdr3_aa: CASSWGLAGGIHYNEQFF

clone_size: many
d_call: .
j_call: TRBJ1-1
v_call: TRBV28
cdr3_length: 13
cdr3_nt: TGTGCCAGCAGTTCGGGACAAATCACTGAAGCTTTCTTT
cdr3_aa: CASSSGQITEAFF

clone_size: many
d_call: TRBD2
j_call: TRBJ2-1
v_call: TRBV20-1
cdr3_length: 14
cdr3_nt: TGCAGTGCTAGAAGCGGACTAGCGGGCGATGAGCAGTTCTTC
cdr3_aa: CSARSGLAGDEQFF

clone_size: once
d_call: .
j_call: TRBJ1-2
v_call: TRBV20-1
cdr3_length: 12
cdr3_nt: TGCAGTGCTAGTCGCAGTGTCTATGGCTACACCTTC
cdr3_aa: CSASRSVYGYTF

clone_size: few
d_call: .
j_call: TRBJ1-2
v_call: TRBV20-1
cdr3_length: 10
cdr3_nt: TGCAGTGCCCGACGGAGCGGCTACACCTTC
cdr3_aa: CSARRSGYTF

clone_size: many
d_call: .
j_call: TRBJ2-7
v_call: TRBV28
cdr3_length: 14
cdr3_nt: TGTGCCAGCAGTTTGGGCAAGATAGGTTACGAGCAGTACTTC
cdr3_aa: CASSLGKIGYEQYF

clone_size: few
d_call: .
j_call: TRBJ2-5
v_call: TRBV5-6
cdr3_length: 11
cdr3_nt: TGTGCCAGCAGCGTCCGGGGAGCCCAGTACTTC
cdr3_aa: CASSVRGAQYF

clone_size: .
d_call: .
j_call: TRBJ2-5
v_call: TRBV20-1
cdr3_length: 13
cdr3_nt: TGCAGTGCTAGAGTCCAGGGTTTGAAGACCCAGTACTTC
cdr3_aa: CSARVQGLKTQYF

clone_size: .
d_call: .
j_call: TRBJ1-6
v_call: TRBV11-3
cdr3_length: 17
cdr3_nt: TGTGCCAGCAGTCCCCTTCGTGGGAGCTCCTATAATTCACCCCTCCACTTT
cdr3_aa: CASSPLRGSSYNSPLHF

clone_size: many
d_call: .
j_call: TRBJ2-7
v_call: TRBV20-1
cdr3_length: 13
cdr3_nt: TGCAGTGCCAGAAGGGGGTCGATCGACGAGCAGTACTTC
cdr3_aa: CSARRGSIDEQYF

clone_size: many
d_call: TRBD2
j_call: TRBJ2-3
v_call: TRBV11-2
cdr3_length: 14
cdr3_nt: TGTGCCAGCAGCTTAGGCGGGGGGGCCGGTACGCAGTATTTT
cdr3_aa: CASSLGGGAGTQYF

clone_size: few
d_call: TRBD2
j_call: TRBJ2-7
v_call: TRBV12-5
cdr3_length: 14
cdr3_nt: TGTGCTAGTGGTCCACCGGGACTAGCGTACGAGCAGTACTTC
cdr3_aa: CASGPPGLAYEQYF

clone_size: many
d_call: .
j_call: TRBJ1-2
v_call: TRBV7-8
cdr3_length: 15
cdr3_nt: TGTGCCAGCTCCGAACGGGCAGCAGCTAACTATGGCTACACCTTC
cdr3_aa: CASSERAAANYGYTF

clone_size: .
d_call: .
j_call: TRBJ1-5
v_call: TRBV30
cdr3_length: 13
cdr3_nt: TGTGCCTGGGGCCGTTCTCGGGATCAGCCCCAGCATTTT
cdr3_aa: CAWGRSRDQPQHF

clone_size: many
d_call: TRBD1
j_call: TRBJ2-7
v_call: TRBV11-2
cdr3_length: 12
cdr3_nt: TGTGCCAGCAGCTCCGGACAGGATAAGCAGTACTTC
cdr3_aa: CASSSGQDKQYF

clone_size: .
d_call: TRBD1
j_call: TRBJ2-3
v_call: TRBV4-1
cdr3_length: 16
cdr3_nt: TGCGCCAGCAGCCAAGGTGGGACAGGGGTTACAGATACGCAGTATTTT
cdr3_aa: CASSQGGTGVTDTQYF

clone_size: many
d_call: .
j_call: TRBJ1-5
v_call: TRBV6-5
cdr3_length: 14
cdr3_nt: TGTGCCAGCAGTTACTCGGGGGCCAATCAGCCCCAGCATTTT
cdr3_aa: CASSYSGANQPQHF

clone_size: few
d_call: TRBD1
j_call: TRBJ2-2
v_call: TRBV7-9
cdr3_length: 13
cdr3_nt: TGTGCCAGTCGCGACAGGGTCGGCGGGGAGCTGTTTTTT
cdr3_aa: CASRDRVGGELFF

clone_size: few
d_call: .
j_call: TRBJ1-2
v_call: TRBV7-3
cdr3_length: 14
cdr3_nt: TGTGCCAGCAGCTTAAATGGGGAGGGGTATGGCTACACCTTC
cdr3_aa: CASSLNGEGYGYTF

clone_size: .
d_call: .
j_call: TRBJ1-3
v_call: TRBV5-4
cdr3_length: 13
cdr3_nt: TGTGCCAGCAGCCCCAGAGGGGAAAACACCATATATTTT
cdr3_aa: CASSPRGENTIYF

clone_size: many
d_call: TRBD1
j_call: TRBJ2-7
v_call: TRBV28
cdr3_length: 14
cdr3_nt: TGTGCCAGCAGTTTCGGGACAGGGACTTACGAGCAGTACTTC
cdr3_aa: CASSFGTGTYEQYF

clone_size: few
d_call: .
j_call: TRBJ1-3
v_call: TRBV12-3/TRBV12-4
cdr3_length: 14
cdr3_nt: TGTGCCAGCAGTCGGGCCTCCTCTGGAAACGCCATATATTTT
cdr3_aa: CASSRASSGNAIYF

clone_size: many
d_call: TRBD2
j_call: TRBJ2-1
v_call: TRBV6-5
cdr3_length: 15
cdr3_nt: TGTGCCAGCAGTTACTCTCGGCGGGGGGACAATGAGCAGTTCTTC
cdr3_aa: CASSYSRRGDNEQFF

clone_size: many
d_call: .
j_call: TRBJ1-1
v_call: TRBV28
cdr3_length: 19
cdr3_nt: TGTGCCAGCAGTCTATCCTTTAATTTCGGGACGAAGGGTCCCACTGAAGCTTTCTTT
cdr3_aa: CASSLSFNFGTKGPTEAFF

clone_size: many
d_call: TRBD1
j_call: TRBJ1-5
v_call: TRBV20-1
cdr3_length: 16
cdr3_nt: TGCAGTGCTACCCAGACAGGGACCAAGGGCAATCAGCCCCAGCATTTT
cdr3_aa: CSATQTGTKGNQPQHF

clone_size: .
d_call: TRBD1
j_call: TRBJ2-6
v_call: TRBV24-1
cdr3_length: 16
cdr3_nt: TGTGCCACCAGCGGGACAGCGGATGCTGGGGCCAACGTCCTGACTTTC
cdr3_aa: CATSGTADAGANVLTF

clone_size: once
d_call: TRBD1
j_call: TRBJ1-2
v_call: TRBV6-2/TRBV6-3
cdr3_length: 13
cdr3_nt: TGTGCCAGCAGGACAGGGGCCGAGGGTGGCTACACCTTC
cdr3_aa: CASRTGAEGGYTF

clone_size: .
d_call: .
j_call: TRBJ1-4
v_call: TRBV6-5
cdr3_length: 15
cdr3_nt: TGTGCCAGCAGTTCCCCGGGACCGAGGAATGAAAAACTGTTTTTT
cdr3_aa: CASSSPGPRNEKLFF

clone_size: many
d_call: .
j_call: TRBJ1-1
v_call: TRBV12-3/TRBV12-4
cdr3_length: 14
cdr3_nt: TGTGCCAGTACCCTGGGACAAGGGAACACTGAAGCTTTCTTT
cdr3_aa: CASTLGQGNTEAFF

clone_size: .
d_call: .
j_call: TRBJ1-5
v_call: TRBV20-1
cdr3_length: 14
cdr3_nt: TGCAGTGCTAGAAGGCAGATAAGCAATCAGCCCCAGCATTTT
cdr3_aa: CSARRQISNQPQHF

clone_size: .
d_call: TRBD1
j_call: TRBJ2-2
v_call: TRBV12-3/TRBV12-4
cdr3_length: 15
cdr3_nt: TGTGCCAGCAGTTTAGGGACAGGGAGGCCCGGGGAGCTGTTTTTT
cdr3_aa: CASSLGTGRPGELFF

clone_size: .
d_call: TRBD1
j_call: TRBJ1-2
v_call: TRBV6-2/TRBV6-3
cdr3_length: 16
cdr3_nt: TGTGCCAGCAGTTACACCGGGACAGGGGCCAGCTATGGCTACACCTTC
cdr3_aa: CASSYTGTGASYGYTF

clone_size: many
d_call: .
j_call: TRBJ2-3
v_call: TRBV11-2
cdr3_length: 15
cdr3_nt: TGTGCCAGCAGCAGATGGGATCCACGGTCGGATACGCAGTATTTT
cdr3_aa: CASSRWDPRSDTQYF

clone_size: few
d_call: TRBD1
j_call: TRBJ2-7
v_call: TRBV29-1
cdr3_length: 15
cdr3_nt: TGCAGCGTTGACAAAGGGACAGGGTACCCCTACGAGCAGTACTTC
cdr3_aa: CSVDKGTGYPYEQYF

clone_size: few
d_call: .
j_call: TRBJ1-1
v_call: TRBV3-1
cdr3_length: 14
cdr3_nt: TGTGCCAGCAGCGTAGGGGCCGCGAACACTGAAGCTTTCTTT
cdr3_aa: CASSVGAANTEAFF

clone_size: many
d_call: .
j_call: TRBJ2-7
v_call: TRBV15
cdr3_length: 17
cdr3_nt: TGTGCCACCAGCAGCGGACAGGGAGGGGGCCTATCCTACGAGCAGTACTTC
cdr3_aa: CATSSGQGGGLSYEQYF